This TCR beta chain was captured by sequencing in a study of CD8 T cells in ankylosing spondylitis. V was shortened by 6 bases and J by 2 bases, with 14 bases between the two germline ends. There are 15 residues in the CDR3. As the method for making TCR beta libraries, quantitative 5'-RACE with molecular barcodes was used. A single record per CDR3 protein comes from TCRdb applying MiXCR to the 5' RACE reads. This table has a few hundred thousand distinct CDR3 sequences, about 20% appearing once. The sample taken for sequencing was blood, either unsorted or a sorted T cell fraction (not recorded which). The TCR sequence derives from a male donor with ankylosing spondylitis or in good health (not recorded which). V usage is TRBV12-3 or TRBV12-4 and J usage is TRBJ1-5; D not certain. CDR3 DNA: TGTGCCAGCAGCTCTGCCCACAGCGGCAATCAGCCCCAGCATTTT. Translated, it gives CASSSAHSGNQPQHF.